These T cell receptor beta chains were read from a single sample in a study of T-cell reconstitution after alpha-beta-depleted transplantation in children. In TCRdb, the PCR reads were re-called with MiXCR into one record per CDR3 protein. The data hold more than 200,000 distinct CDR3 sequences, with 20% to 30% observed a single time. The sample here was PBMCs, mostly from graft donor cells, taken 360 days after TCRalphabeta/CD19-depleted stem cell transplant. These receptor sequences come from a female patient aged 2-9 years who had a stem cell transplant for congenital amegakaryocytic thrombocytopenia, so the T cells may come from the graft donor. The CDR3 runs from the conserved cysteine through the conserved F or W. The D gene is left open where the match is weak. Clone size is stated in some rows and not others, as once, few, many or a class when expanded.

V gene	D gene	CDR3 length	J gene	clone size	CDR3 protein	CDR3 DNA
TRBV28	-	13	TRBJ2-3	few	CASSLVLVETQYF	TGTGCCAGCAGTTTGGTGCTAGTCGAAACGCAGTATTTT
TRBV7-9	-	13	TRBJ2-7	few	CASSLRQRDEQYF	TGTGCCAGCAGCTTACGGCAAAGGGACGAGCAGTACTTC
TRBV12-3/TRBV12-4	-	14	TRBJ1-5	many	CASSRDGGAQPQHF	TGTGCCAGCAGCCGGGACGGTGGAGCCCAGCCCCAGCATTTT
TRBV12-3/TRBV12-4	-	15	TRBJ1-6	-	CASSLGVSMNSPLHF	TGTGCCAGCAGTTTAGGCGTCAGCATGAATTCACCCCTCCACTTT
TRBV3-1	TRBD2	15	TRBJ2-7	-	CASSPERGSSYEQYF	TGTGCCAGCAGCCCCGAGCGGGGTAGCTCCTACGAGCAGTACTTC
TRBV6-6	-	13	TRBJ2-7	many	CASSYSPTYEQYF	TGTGCCAGCAGTTACTCCCCGACCTACGAGCAGTACTTC
TRBV5-1	TRBD1	15	TRBJ1-1	few	CASSFTSGQLNEAFF	TGCGCCAGCAGCTTCACGTCGGGACAGCTAAATGAAGCTTTCTTT
TRBV25-1	-	14	TRBJ2-5	many	CASSGDLVGETQYF	TGTGCCAGCAGTGGGGACTTAGTCGGAGAGACCCAGTACTTC
TRBV5-1	TRBD1	16	TRBJ2-7	many	CASSFRWDRDVYEQYF	TGCGCCAGCAGCTTTCGATGGGACAGGGATGTCTACGAGCAGTACTTC
TRBV5-4	-	16	TRBJ2-6	-	CASSLAQSSGANVLTF	TGTGCCAGCAGCTTGGCACAGTCCTCTGGGGCCAACGTCCTGACTTTC
TRBV6-5	-	14	TRBJ2-4	-	CASSYSGTKNIQYF	TGTGCCAGCAGTTACTCAGGAACCAAAAACATTCAGTACTTC
TRBV5-1	TRBD1	14	TRBJ2-2	-	CASSQGAYTGELFF	TGCGCCAGCAGCCAGGGGGCTTACACCGGGGAGCTGTTTTTT
TRBV28	-	17	TRBJ2-2	-	CASSLGLGTRGTGELFF	TGTGCCAGCAGTTTAGGATTGGGCACCCGGGGCACCGGGGAGCTGTTTTTT
TRBV12-3/TRBV12-4	-	15	TRBJ2-5	-	CASSLSTRGLQTQYF	TGTGCCAGCAGTTTATCCACGCGGGGGCTACAGACCCAGTACTTC
TRBV6-6	-	13	TRBJ1-1	-	CASSHRLRIEAFF	TGTGCCAGCAGTCACAGATTGAGGATTGAAGCTTTCTTT
TRBV6-5	TRBD2	18	TRBJ2-7	-	CASSYSNLRGGVAYEQYF	TGTGCCAGCAGTTACTCGAATTTGCGGGGGGGAGTAGCTTACGAGCAGTACTTC
TRBV7-8	TRBD2	17	TRBJ2-1	-	CASSLGLLALKVDEQFF	TGTGCCAGCAGCTTAGGACTACTAGCGCTAAAGGTGGATGAGCAGTTCTTC
TRBV15	TRBD1	16	TRBJ2-5	-	CATSRSGHRGQETQYF	TGTGCCACCAGCAGGAGCGGACACAGGGGCCAAGAGACCCAGTACTTC
TRBV10-3	-	15	TRBJ1-3	-	CAISVGRGAGNTIYF	TGTGCCATCAGTGTGGGTCGGGGAGCTGGAAACACCATATATTTT
TRBV20-1	-	13	TRBJ1-1	few	CSARVMGHTEAFF	TGCAGTGCTAGAGTTATGGGTCACACTGAAGCTTTCTTT
TRBV27	TRBD1	14	TRBJ2-1	few	CASSGQGVYNEQFF	TGTGCCAGCAGTGGACAGGGGGTGTACAATGAGCAGTTCTTC
TRBV19	TRBD2	19	TRBJ2-1	-	CASRSRVGAGEASYNEQFF	TGTGCCAGTAGGTCCAGGGTGGGTGCGGGAGAAGCCTCCTACAATGAGCAGTTCTTC
TRBV7-3	-	13	TRBJ2-1	few	CASSLGKANEQFF	TGTGCCAGCAGCTTAGGAAAGGCCAATGAGCAGTTCTTC
TRBV5-6	-	14	TRBJ1-1	many	CASSLRTANTEAFF	TGTGCCAGCAGCTTGCGGACTGCGAACACTGAAGCTTTCTTT
TRBV10-3	TRBD1	13	TRBJ2-7	-	CALAGGVLDEQYF	TGTGCCTTAGCAGGGGGAGTCTTGGACGAGCAGTACTTC
TRBV6-5	TRBD2	15	TRBJ2-7	many	CASSSVSSGSYEQYF	TGTGCCAGCAGTTCGGTATCTAGCGGATCCTACGAGCAGTACTTC
TRBV20-1	TRBD1	14	TRBJ1-5	-	CSAPGTATYQPQHF	TGCAGTGCTCCCGGGACAGCTACTTATCAGCCCCAGCATTTT
TRBV5-4	-	14	TRBJ1-5	few	CASSFRAFYQPQHF	TGTGCCAGCAGCTTCAGGGCGTTTTATCAGCCCCAGCATTTT
TRBV20-1	TRBD2	16	TRBJ2-5	few	CSARSPGPGGQETQYF	TGCAGTGCTAGATCCCCTGGTCCGGGAGGGCAAGAGACCCAGTACTTC
TRBV18	-	13	TRBJ2-2	-	CASSPAPAGELFF	TGTGCCAGCTCACCAGCGCCAGCCGGGGAGCTGTTTTTT
TRBV5-1	-	13	TRBJ1-5	-	CASSYDSNQPQHF	TGCGCCAGCAGCTACGACAGCAATCAGCCCCAGCATTTT
TRBV6-2/TRBV6-3	-	12	TRBJ2-7	-	CASRTDDYEQYF	TGTGCCAGTCGGACAGACGATTACGAGCAGTACTTC
TRBV15	-	15	TRBJ2-1	few	CATSRYGGDGNEQFF	TGTGCCACCAGCAGATATGGAGGGGATGGGAATGAGCAGTTCTTC
TRBV30	-	15	TRBJ2-7	few	CAWSRARSRRYEQYF	TGTGCCTGGAGTAGGGCGAGGTCAAGGCGGTACGAGCAGTACTTC
TRBV20-1	-	16	TRBJ2-3	few	CSARNPGPSDTDTQYF	TGCAGTGCTAGAAACCCGGGCCCCTCGGACACAGATACGCAGTATTTT
TRBV9	-	14	TRBJ2-1	-	CASSVAPSGYEQFF	TGTGCCAGCAGCGTAGCCCCGAGTGGGTATGAGCAGTTCTTC
TRBV7-2	-	15	TRBJ2-1	many	CASSTGTVSYNEQFF	TGTGCCAGCAGTACAGGCACGGTCTCCTACAATGAGCAGTTCTTC
TRBV27	-	14	TRBJ2-5	-	CASSFLPGQETQYF	TGTGCCAGCAGTTTCTTGCCTGGTCAAGAGACCCAGTACTTC
TRBV4-3	TRBD2	20	TRBJ2-1	-	CASSVFPGTSGMRWYNEQFF	TGCGCCAGCAGTGTCTTTCCCGGGACTAGCGGGATGCGGTGGTACAATGAGCAGTTCTTC
TRBV12-3/TRBV12-4	-	15	TRBJ1-4	many	CASTFSATKPEKLFF	TGTGCCAGCACCTTTTCGGCGACCAAACCGGAAAAACTGTTTTTT
TRBV5-1	TRBD2	14	TRBJ2-1	-	CASSLGTSDNEQFF	TGCGCCAGCAGCCTAGGGACTAGCGACAATGAGCAGTTCTTC
TRBV11-3	TRBD1	13	TRBJ2-7	-	CASSFMSTGSLFF	TGTGCCAGCAGCTTCATGTCGACAGGGTCGCTCTTCTTC
TRBV5-1	TRBD1	16	TRBJ2-7	few	CASSLELGQGWTEQYF	TGCGCCAGCAGCTTGGAGTTGGGACAGGGTTGGACCGAGCAGTACTTC
TRBV4-1	-	17	TRBJ2-3	few	CASSPSWGAYSTDTQYF	TGCGCCAGCAGCCCCTCCTGGGGGGCGTATAGCACAGATACGCAGTATTTT
TRBV12-3/TRBV12-4	-	14	TRBJ2-1	-	CASSPRTGWDEQFF	TGTGCCAGCAGTCCCCGGACGGGTTGGGATGAGCAGTTCTTC